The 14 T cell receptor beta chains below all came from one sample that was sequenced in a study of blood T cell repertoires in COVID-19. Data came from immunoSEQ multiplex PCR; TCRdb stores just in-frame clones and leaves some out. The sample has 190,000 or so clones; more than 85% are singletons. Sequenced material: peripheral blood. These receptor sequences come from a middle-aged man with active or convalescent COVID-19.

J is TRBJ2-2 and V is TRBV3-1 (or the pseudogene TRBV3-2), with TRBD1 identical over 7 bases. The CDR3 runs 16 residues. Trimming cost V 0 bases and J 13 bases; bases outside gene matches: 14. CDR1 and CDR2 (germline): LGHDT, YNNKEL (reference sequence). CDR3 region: CASSQDKGRGNPVLFF. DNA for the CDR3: TGTGCCAGCAGCCAAGATAAGGGCAGGGGGAACCCGGTGCTGTTTTTT.

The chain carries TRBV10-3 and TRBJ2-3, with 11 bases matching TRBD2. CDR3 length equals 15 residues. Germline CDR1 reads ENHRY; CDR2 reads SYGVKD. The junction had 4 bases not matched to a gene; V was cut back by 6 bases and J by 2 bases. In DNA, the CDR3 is TGTGCCATCAGGGGGGGACTAGCGGCCACAGATACGCAGTATTTT. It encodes CAIRGGLAATDTQYF.

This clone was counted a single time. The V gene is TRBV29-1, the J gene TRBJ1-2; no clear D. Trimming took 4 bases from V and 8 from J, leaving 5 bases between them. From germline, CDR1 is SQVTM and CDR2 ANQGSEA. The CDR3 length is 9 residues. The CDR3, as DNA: TGCAGCGTTGTGGGCGGCTACACCTTC. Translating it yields CSVVGGYTF.

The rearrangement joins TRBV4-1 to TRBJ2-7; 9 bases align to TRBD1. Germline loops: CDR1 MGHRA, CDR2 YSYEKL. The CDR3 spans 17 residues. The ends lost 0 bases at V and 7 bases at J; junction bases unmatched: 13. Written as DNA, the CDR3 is TGCGCCAGCAGCCAAGATTGGCCCCCATCGGGACAGGGAGAGCAGTACTTC. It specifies CASSQDWPPSGQGEQYF.

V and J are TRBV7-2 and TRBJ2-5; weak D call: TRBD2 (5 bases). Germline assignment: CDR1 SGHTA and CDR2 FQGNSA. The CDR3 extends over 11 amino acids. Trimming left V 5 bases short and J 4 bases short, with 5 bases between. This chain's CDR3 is CASSEGETQYF. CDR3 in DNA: TGTGCCAGCAGCGAGGGAGAGACCCAGTACTTC.

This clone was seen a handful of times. CDR3 bases: TGTGCCAGTAGTTGGGGACAGGGGAGGGTTAACTATGGCTACACCTTC. This codes for CASSWGQGRVNYGYTF. The V gene is TRBV19, the J gene TRBJ1-2; 10 nucleotides line up with TRBD1. The length of the CDR3 is 16 residues. The germline gives CDR1 LNHDA, CDR2 SQIVND (reference sequence). The trim removed 5 bases at V and 1 base at J, leaving 7 bases unmatched. The variable domain in full, with the rest retrieved from reference TRBV19 and TRBJ1-2, is DGGITQSPKYLFRKEGQNVTLSCEQNLNHDAMYWYRQDPGQGLRLIYYSQIVNDFQKGDIAEGYSVSREKKESFPLTVTSAQKNPTAFYLCASSWGQGRVNYGYTFGSGTRLTVV.

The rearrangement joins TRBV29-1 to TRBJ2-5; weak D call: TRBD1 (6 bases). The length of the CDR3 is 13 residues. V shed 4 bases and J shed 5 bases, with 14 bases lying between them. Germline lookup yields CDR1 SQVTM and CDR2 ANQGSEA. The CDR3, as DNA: TGCAGCGTTGGTCTGGGGGCGGCGGAGACCCAGTACTTC. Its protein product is CSVGLGAAETQYF.

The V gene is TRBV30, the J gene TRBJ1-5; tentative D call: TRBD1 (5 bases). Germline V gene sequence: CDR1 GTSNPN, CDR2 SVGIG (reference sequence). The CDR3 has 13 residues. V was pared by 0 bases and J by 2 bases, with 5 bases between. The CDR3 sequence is CAWSVQGNQPQHF. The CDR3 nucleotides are TGTGCCTGGAGTGTACAGGGCAATCAGCCCCAGCATTTT.

The CDR3 DNA reads TGTGCTAGTGGTTCCCCGCTTGGGGGGAATGAGCAGTTCTTC. Translated, it gives CASGSPLGGNEQFF. The chain couples TRBV12-5 to TRBJ2-1; perhaps TRBD2 as D (6 bases). The CDR3 contains 14 residues. Trimming removed 4 bases from V and 7 bases from J, with 14 bases in between. CDR1 is LGHNT and CDR2 is FRNRAP in the germline V gene.

CDR3 nucleotides: TGTGCCAGCAGCTTTGGGGGCCTGAGCTCCTACGAGCAGTACTTC. Protein product: CASSFGGLSSYEQYF. V is TRBV5-4 and J is TRBJ2-7, with a weak D call TRBD1 (6 bases). This CDR3 is built from 15 residues. The V gene's germline CDR1 is SGHNT and CDR2 YYREEE (reference sequence). V was trimmed by 2 bases and J by 0 bases, leaving 12 bases between them.

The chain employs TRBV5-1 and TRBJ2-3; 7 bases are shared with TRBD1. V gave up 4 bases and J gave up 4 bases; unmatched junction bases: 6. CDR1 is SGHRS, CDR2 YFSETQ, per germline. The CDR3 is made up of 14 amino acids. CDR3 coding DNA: TGCGCCAGCAGCCCCGGACAGGTAGCAGATACGCAGTATTTT. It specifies CASSPGQVADTQYF.

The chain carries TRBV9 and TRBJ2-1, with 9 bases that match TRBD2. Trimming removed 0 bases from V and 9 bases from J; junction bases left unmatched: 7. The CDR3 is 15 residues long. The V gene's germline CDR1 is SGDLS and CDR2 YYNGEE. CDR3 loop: CASSVGIAGAPEQFF. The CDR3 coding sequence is TGTGCCAGCAGCGTAGGAATAGCGGGGGCCCCTGAGCAGTTCTTC.

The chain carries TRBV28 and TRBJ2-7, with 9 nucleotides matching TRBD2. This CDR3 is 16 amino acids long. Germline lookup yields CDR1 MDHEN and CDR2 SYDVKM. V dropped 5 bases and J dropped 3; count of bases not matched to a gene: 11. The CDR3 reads CASSTGGGSGSYEQYF. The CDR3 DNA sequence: TGTGCCAGCAGTACCGGGGGGGGTAGCGGGAGCTACGAGCAGTACTTC.

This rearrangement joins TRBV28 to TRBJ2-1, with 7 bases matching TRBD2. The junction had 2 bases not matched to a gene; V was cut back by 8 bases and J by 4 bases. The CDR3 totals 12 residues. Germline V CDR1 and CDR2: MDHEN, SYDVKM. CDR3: CASGGGYNEQFF. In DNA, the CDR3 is TGTGCCAGCGGGGGGGGTTACAATGAGCAGTTCTTC.